The rows below give T cell receptor beta chains drawn from one sample of a study of T cell responses to AZD1222 COVID-19 vaccine. Assay: immunoSEQ multiplex PCR; the TCRdb copy retains only in-frame clones and omits some. The table has 110,000 or so clones, roughly 84% seen once. The specimen was peripheral blood, collected 28 days after the second AZD1222 dose. These receptors all come from an adult who received the AZD1222 COVID-19 vaccine. Each CDR3 is given with its conserved first and last residue. D genes are given only for firm matches. Size tells how often a clone was seen (once, few, many) or the class of an expanded clone, and some rows leave it out.

TRBJ1-2,TRBV10-3,-,12,-,CASWEGGNGYTF,TGTGCCAGTTGGGAGGGCGGGAATGGCTACACCTTC
TRBJ2-2,TRBV6-1,-,11,-,CASSDNGELFF,TGTGCCAGCAGTGACAATGGGGAGCTGTTTTTT
TRBJ2-7,TRBV11-3,-,13,-,CASSLDRDYEQYF,TGTGCCAGCAGCTTAGATCGGGACTACGAGCAGTACTTC
TRBJ2-5,TRBV20-1,few,13,-,CSASLGIQETQYF,TGCAGTGCTAGTTTGGGGATCCAAGAGACCCAGTACTTC
TRBJ1-1,TRBV18,-,14,-,CASSPPSRPTEAFF,TGTGCCAGCTCACCACCGTCCAGACCCACTGAAGCTTTCTTT
TRBJ1-2,TRBV19,-,14,-,CASSMSRGNYGYTF,TGTGCCAGTAGTATGAGTAGGGGGAACTATGGCTACACCTTC
TRBJ1-1,TRBV9,-,13,TRBD1,CASGRQGDTEAFF,TGTGCCAGCGGAAGACAGGGCGACACTGAAGCTTTCTTT
TRBJ1-6,TRBV28,few,13,-,CASSLSGGSPLHF,TGTGCCAGCAGTTTATCGGGGGGTTCACCCCTCCACTTT
TRBJ2-1,TRBV7-2,-,14,-,CASSLGLLAGEQFF,TGTGCCAGCAGCTTAGGTTTGCTAGCAGGTGAGCAGTTCTTC
TRBJ1-5,TRBV27,few,9,-,CALPQPQHF,TGTGCCTTACCCCAGCCCCAGCATTTT
TRBJ2-7,TRBV5-1,-,16,TRBD2,CASSLGDSGGNYEQYF,TGCGCCAGCAGCTTGGGCGATAGCGGGGGGAACTACGAGCAGTACTTC
TRBJ1-6,TRBV3-1/TRBV3-2,-,12,-,CASSQDTPPLHF,TGTGCCAGCAGCCAAGATACGCCTCCACTCCACTTT
TRBJ2-1,TRBV5-1,few,13,-,CASSPTGYNEQFF,TGCGCCAGCAGCCCCACAGGCTACAATGAGCAGTTCTTC
TRBJ2-1,TRBV28,-,16,TRBD2,CASSSVVRAGDNEQFF,TGTGCCAGCAGTTCGGTGGTACGAGCGGGAGACAATGAGCAGTTCTTC
TRBJ1-3,TRBV5-6,-,15,-,CASSLVGDGRNTIYF,TGTGCCAGCAGCTTGGTTGGGGACGGCAGAAACACCATATATTTT
TRBJ1-5,TRBV10-3,-,12,TRBD1,CAISEPGGPQHF,TGTGCCATCAGTGAGCCAGGGGGGCCCCAGCATTTT
TRBJ2-3,TRBV18,-,16,TRBD2,CASSLSGDPSTDTQYF,TGTGCCAGCTCACTTAGCGGGGACCCTAGCACAGATACGCAGTATTTT
TRBJ2-1,TRBV24-1,-,12,-,CATSIQDNEQFF,TGTGCCACCAGTATACAGGACAATGAGCAGTTCTTC